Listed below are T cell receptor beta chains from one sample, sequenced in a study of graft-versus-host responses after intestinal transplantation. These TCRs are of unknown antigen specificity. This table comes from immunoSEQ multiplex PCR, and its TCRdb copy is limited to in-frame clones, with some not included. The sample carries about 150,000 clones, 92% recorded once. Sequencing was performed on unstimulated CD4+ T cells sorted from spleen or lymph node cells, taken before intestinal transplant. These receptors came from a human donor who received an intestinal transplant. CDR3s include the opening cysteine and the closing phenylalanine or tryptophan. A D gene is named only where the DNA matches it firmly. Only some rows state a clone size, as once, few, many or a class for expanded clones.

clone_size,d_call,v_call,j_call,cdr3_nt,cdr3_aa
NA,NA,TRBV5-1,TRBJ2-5,TGCGCCAGCAGCGCTAACAGGGTAAGAGAGACCCAGTACTTC,CASSANRVRETQYF
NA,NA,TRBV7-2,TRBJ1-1,TGTGCCAGCAGCTTAGCGGGGAGGCGTGAAGCTTTCTTT,CASSLAGRREAFF
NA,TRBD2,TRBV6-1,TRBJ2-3,TGTGCCAGCGGGGCTAGCGGGATGGGCGGAACGCAGTATTTT,CASGASGMGGTQYF
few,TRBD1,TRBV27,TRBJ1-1,TGTGCCAGCAGTTTATGGACAGGGGGCGGTCAGCTGAACACTGAAGCTTTCTTT,CASSLWTGGGQLNTEAFF
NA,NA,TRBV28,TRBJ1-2,TGTGCCAGCAGTTTATCGACAAGGGGTAGGGGATATGGCTACACCTTC,CASSLSTRGRGYGYTF
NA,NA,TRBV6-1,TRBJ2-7,TGTGCCAGCAGCCGCCCAGGGTACGAGCAGTACTTC,CASSRPGYEQYF
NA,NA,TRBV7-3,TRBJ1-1,TGTGCCAGCAGCTACCCAGAAAAGAACACTGAAGCTTTCTTT,CASSYPEKNTEAFF
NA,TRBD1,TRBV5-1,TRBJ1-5,TGCGCCAGCAGGGGTACCGGGACAGCCCTGCTGGTTGGCAATCAGCCCCAGCATTTT,CASRGTGTALLVGNQPQHF
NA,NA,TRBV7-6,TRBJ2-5,TGTGCCAGCAGCCGCACCCCCAATGGGTCCCAGTACTTC,CASSRTPNGSQYF
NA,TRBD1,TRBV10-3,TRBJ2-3,TGTGCCATTCGAAAGGGACAGGGGGTTACAGATACGCAGTATTTT,CAIRKGQGVTDTQYF
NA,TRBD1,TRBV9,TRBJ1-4,TGTGCCAGCAGCGCCGGGACAGGGAAAGCAACTAATGAAAAACTGTTTTTT,CASSAGTGKATNEKLFF
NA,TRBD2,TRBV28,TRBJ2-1,TGTGCCAGCAGGACTAGCGGGATTAAAAGCAATGAGCAGTTCTTC,CASRTSGIKSNEQFF
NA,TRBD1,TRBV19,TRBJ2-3,TGTGCCAGTAGTCGGACAGGGACAGATACGCAGTATTTT,CASSRTGTDTQYF
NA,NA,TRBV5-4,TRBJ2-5,TGTGCCAGCAGCTTGGGTAGAAGTCAAGAGACCCAGTACTTC,CASSLGRSQETQYF
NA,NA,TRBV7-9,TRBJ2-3,TGTGCCAGCAGCCTTCGGGGCCAGACAGATACGCAGTATTTT,CASSLRGQTDTQYF
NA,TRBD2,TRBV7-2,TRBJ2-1,TGTGCCAGCAGCTTTTCTAGCGGGAGGGGGAGCTCCTACAATGAGCAGTTCTTC,CASSFSSGRGSSYNEQFF
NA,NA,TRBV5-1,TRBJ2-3,TGCGCCAGCAGCTATACAGGGAACACAGATACGCAGTATTTT,CASSYTGNTDTQYF
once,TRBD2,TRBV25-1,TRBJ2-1,TGTGCCAGCAGTATGACTAGCGGGAGCCTCGATGAGCAGTTCTTC,CASSMTSGSLDEQFF
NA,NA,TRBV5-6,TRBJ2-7,TGTGCCAGCAGCTTGGTACGATCCTACGAGCAGTACTTC,CASSLVRSYEQYF
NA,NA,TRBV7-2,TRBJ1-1,TGTGCCAGCAGCTTATCACCCCAAGGGGTGAACACTGAAGCTTTCTTT,CASSLSPQGVNTEAFF
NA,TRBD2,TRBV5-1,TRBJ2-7,TGCGCCAGCAGCCTGTTAGGACTAGCCAACTACGAGCAGTACTTC,CASSLLGLANYEQYF
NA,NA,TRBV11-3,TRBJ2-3,TGTGCCAGCAGCTCAAAGGCACGGCCAGATACGCAGTATTTT,CASSSKARPDTQYF
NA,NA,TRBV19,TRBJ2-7,TGTGCCAGTAGTATTCCTACCGCCGGGACGGCGACCTACGAGCAGTACTTC,CASSIPTAGTATYEQYF
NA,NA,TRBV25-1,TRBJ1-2,TGTGCCAGCAGTGACTTGGGGACGGAGAACTATGGCTACACCTTC,CASSDLGTENYGYTF
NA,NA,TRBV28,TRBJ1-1,TGTGCCAGCAGTCCCTTCCTGGGCTCTGAAGCTTTCTTT,CASSPFLGSEAFF
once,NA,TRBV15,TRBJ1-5,TGTGCCACCAGCAGAGAAGCAGCCTTCAATCAGCCCCAGCATTTT,CATSREAAFNQPQHF
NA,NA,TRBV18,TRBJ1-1,TGTGCCACCAAGGGTCAGTTGAGCACTGAAGCTTTCTTT,CATKGQLSTEAFF
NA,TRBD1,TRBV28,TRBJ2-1,TGTGCCAGCAGTTCAACAGGACAGGGGGGGAACAATGAGCAGTTCTTC,CASSSTGQGGNNEQFF
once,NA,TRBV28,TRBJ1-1,TGTGCCAGCAGATTACGGGGGGGTGGGAGAACTGAAGCTTTCTTT,CASRLRGGGRTEAFF
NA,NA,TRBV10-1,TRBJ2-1,TGCGCCAGCAGCTATAGCGGCTGGGGCTCCTACAATGAGCAGTTCTTC,CASSYSGWGSYNEQFF
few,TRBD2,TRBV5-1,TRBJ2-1,TGCGCCAGCAGCTGGGGGACTAGCGTAACCTACAATGAGCAGTTCTTC,CASSWGTSVTYNEQFF
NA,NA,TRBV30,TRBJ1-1,TGTGCCTGGAGTCCCTATAGGTGGAACACTGAAGCTTTCTTT,CAWSPYRWNTEAFF
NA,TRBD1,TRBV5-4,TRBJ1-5,TGTGCCAGCAGCCGACAGGGAATGGAGCCCCAGCATTTT,CASSRQGMEPQHF
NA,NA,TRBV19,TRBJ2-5,TGTGCCAGTAGTCCGCTCACCTCCGGGAAACAAGAGACCCAGTACTTC,CASSPLTSGKQETQYF
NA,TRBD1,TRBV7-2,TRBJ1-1,TGTGCCAGCAGCTTATACAGGGGGCGATACACTGAAGCTTTCTTT,CASSLYRGRYTEAFF
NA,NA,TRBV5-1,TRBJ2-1,TGCGCCAGCTCCAAGGGCAGTTCCGAAAATGAGCAGTTCTTC,CASSKGSSENEQFF
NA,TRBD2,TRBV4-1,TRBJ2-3,TGCGCCAGCAGCCCTCAAAAGACTAGCGGAAACAAGGCAGATACGCAGTATTTT,CASSPQKTSGNKADTQYF
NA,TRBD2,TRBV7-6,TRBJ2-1,TGTGCCAGCAGCCTTGGACTAGCGGGAGGGTCAGAGCAGTTCTTC,CASSLGLAGGSEQFF
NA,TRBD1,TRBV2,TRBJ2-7,TGTGCCAGCAGTGGAGGGACAGGCTTCGAGCAGTACTTC,CASSGGTGFEQYF
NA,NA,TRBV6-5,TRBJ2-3,TGTGCCAGCAGTTACGTCGGCCCTAGCACAGATACGCAGTATTTT,CASSYVGPSTDTQYF
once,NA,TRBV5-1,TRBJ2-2,TGCGCCAGCAGCTTCGCCACCGGGGAGCTGTTTTTT,CASSFATGELFF